Detailed here is one TCR beta chain. The record originates from a study of neoadjuvant nivolumab and ipilimumab in lung cancer. TCRdb's table, derived via immunoSEQ multiplex PCR, lists solely in-frame clones and lacks some. The sample has around 13,000 clones; roughly 75% are singletons. This material consisted of peripheral blood, taken after neoadjuvant nivolumab, alone or with ipilimumab, at or shortly before surgery. This TCR was recovered from an adult with non-small cell lung cancer.

In nucleotides, the CDR3 is TGTGCCTGCGGACCGACAACTATCTATGGCTACACCTTC. Its translation is CACGPTTIYGYTF. The rearrangement links TRBV30 to TRBJ1-2; D is ambiguous. Germline V gene data show CDR1 as GTSNPN and CDR2 as SVGIG (reference sequence). The V end was cut by 6 bases, the J end by 4 bases, with 15 bases between. CDR3 length equals 13 residues. The full variable domain, with the rest looked up from reference TRBV30 and TRBJ1-2, is SQTIHQWPATLVQPVGSPLSLECTVEGTSNPNLYWYRQAAGRGLQLLFYSVGIGQISSEVPQNLSASRPQDRQFILSSKKLLLSDSGFYLCACGPTTIYGYTFGSGTRLTVV.